These T cell receptor beta chains were read from a single sample in a study of blood T cell repertoires in COVID-19. Assay used: immunoSEQ multiplex PCR; TCRdb lists only in-frame clones, some missing. The sample comprises under 350,000 clones, 90% of which are singletons, and more than 6% rests with the top ten. Material: peripheral blood. The source is a young woman with COVID-19, enrolled during active disease. The conserved cysteine and the conserved F or W are not part of the CDR3 here.

V gene,J gene,CDR3 protein
TRBV9,TRBJ2-3,ASSSTPRVWDTDTQY
TRBV5-6,TRBJ2-3,ASSFRRGDTQY
TRBV30,TRBJ1-1,AWISIEAF
TRBV5-1,TRBJ2-3,ASSSGTGPDTQY
TRBV5-6,TRBJ2-3,ASSFLEGLLDTQY
TRBV7-2,TRBJ1-1,ASRANHVNTEAF
TRBV4-1,TRBJ2-2,ASSQDISGRANTGELF
TRBV2,TRBJ1-5,ASSVALQGERGQPQH
TRBV9,TRBJ1-2,ASSVGGLNYGYT
TRBV7-2,TRBJ1-1,ASSLQGAEAF
TRBV19,TRBJ1-5,ASSIREINQPQH
TRBV4-2,TRBJ2-5,ASSQGVGSQGYETQY
TRBV4-2,TRBJ1-2,ASSQGLGTPRSGYT
TRBV7-2,TRBJ1-2,ASSLDRGRVGYGYT
TRBV5-4,TRBJ2-3,ASSLGSVYTDTQY
TRBV3-1/TRBV3-2,TRBJ2-5,ASSQGGQGPQKTQY
TRBV19,TRBJ2-3,ATSTGLADTQY
TRBV6-6,TRBJ1-2,ASSDRLGYGYT
TRBV6-1,TRBJ2-1,ASSDYRGPYNEQF
TRBV6-6,TRBJ2-4,ASSYPPDRKNIQY
TRBV5-4,TRBJ2-3,ASSGPGLAATDTQY
TRBV6-1,TRBJ1-2,ASSELGQVYGYT
TRBV7-3,TRBJ2-5,ASSLGQGGQETQY
TRBV14,TRBJ2-7,ASSPSTGVIYEQY
TRBV9,TRBJ1-6,ASSASGSSSYNSPLH
TRBV9,TRBJ2-2,ASSVPSSGTGELF
TRBV5-1,TRBJ2-3,ASRPGTVEDTQY
TRBV28,TRBJ1-5,ASSLRVQPQH
TRBV6-4,TRBJ1-4,ASSYRDRGNEKLF
TRBV7-2,TRBJ2-1,ASTLDRREGRKF
TRBV27,TRBJ1-2,ASSLGGAGGGVIYGYT
TRBV6-5,TRBJ2-5,ASSYLTGGPQETQY
TRBV6-5,TRBJ2-3,ANGQGENTDTQY
TRBV5-1,TRBJ1-6,ASSLNPRAQGGSPLH
TRBV9,TRBJ2-1,ASSVGIGLGLADYNEQF
TRBV7-3,TRBJ2-2,ASSLGRGGTGELF
TRBV28,TRBJ1-4,ASSAQVGAPGLF
TRBV28,TRBJ2-3,ASSLIGGRHPTDTQY
TRBV4-1,TRBJ1-2,ASSQVPRTAYYGYT
TRBV5-6,TRBJ1-5,ASSSRRGGNQPQH